Listed below are T cell receptor beta chains from one sample, sequenced in a study of response to subunit inactivated influenza vaccine. TCRdb re-called the RT-PCR reads through MiXCR, storing one row per CDR3 protein. The sample carries around 760,000 distinct CDR3 sequences, more than 11% recorded once. Sample: PBMCs from blood, taken roughly 15 days before vaccination. The receptors shown here come from a man aged 45-60 years who received an inactivated influenza vaccine. Both conserved end residues are part of each CDR3. The order of the fields is clone size, D gene, V gene, J gene, CDR3 protein, CDR3 DNA. A D gene is named only where the DNA matches it firmly. A row's size may be missing; if present it is once, few, many or a size class.

few	.	TRBV7-2	TRBJ1-1	CASSLLGGTGTEAFF	TGTGCCAGCAGCTTATTGGGTGGAACAGGGACTGAAGCTTTCTTT
once	TRBD1	TRBV6-4	TRBJ2-5	CASCPSPQGAPVLETQYF	TGTGCCAGCTGTCCCTCCCCCCAGGGGGCGCCGGTTTTGGAGACCCAGTACTTC
.	TRBD1	TRBV4-2	TRBJ2-5	CASSQEKAGTGGVGHQETQYF	TGTGCCAGCAGCCAAGAGAAGGCGGGGACAGGGGGCGTGGGACACCAAGAGACCCAGTACTTC
many	TRBD1	TRBV5-1	TRBJ1-1	CASSPGQENTEAFF	TGCGCCAGCAGCCCTGGACAGGAGAACACTGAAGCTTTCTTT
few	TRBD1	TRBV18	TRBJ2-7	CASSPLGPGQGAYEQYF	TGTGCCAGCTCACCCCTGGGTCCGGGACAGGGGGCCTACGAGCAGTACTTC
few	.	TRBV3-1	TRBJ2-2	CASSLWTNPQEGGELFF	TGTGCCAGCAGCCTCTGGACTAACCCCCAAGAGGGCGGGGAGCTGTTTTTT
.	.	TRBV12-3/TRBV12-4	TRBJ2-7	CASRMTGAAREQYF	TGTGCCAGCCGCATGACAGGTGCGGCTCGCGAGCAGTACTTC
.	.	TRBV15	TRBJ2-7	CATSRDLGGEQYF	TGTGCCACCAGCAGAGATCTTGGCGGCGAGCAGTACTTC
few	TRBD1	TRBV6-1	TRBJ2-2	CASQGQRNTGELFF	TGTGCCAGCCAGGGACAGAGGAACACCGGGGAGCTGTTTTTT
many	.	TRBV20-1	TRBJ2-1	CSAREGGIGQFF	TGCAGTGCTAGAGAGGGGGGTATCGGACAGTTCTTC
.	.	TRBV13	TRBJ1-2	CAVPPPGLGVDYGYTF	TGTGCCGTCCCCCCGCCAGGGTTGGGTGTTGACTATGGCTACACCTTC
few	TRBD2	TRBV12-3/TRBV12-4	TRBJ2-1	CASSPRGERGRNEQFF	TGTGCCAGCAGTCCCCGAGGGGAGCGGGGGAGGAATGAGCAGTTCTTC
few	.	TRBV4-3	TRBJ2-5	CASSQGPNQETQYF	TGCGCCAGCAGCCAAGGACCTAACCAAGAGACCCAGTACTTC
few	.	TRBV3-1	TRBJ1-6	CASSQVAVDYNSPLHF	TGTGCCAGCAGCCAAGTCGCGGTCGACTATAATTCACCCCTCCACTTT
few	TRBD2	TRBV28	TRBJ2-3	CASSSRLAGARTDTQYF	TGTGCCAGCAGTTCCCGACTAGCGGGGGCCCGCACAGATACGCAGTATTTT
few	.	TRBV5-6	TRBJ2-5	CASSSWTAFQETQYF	TGTGCCAGCAGCTCTTGGACAGCTTTTCAAGAGACCCAGTACTTC
.	.	TRBV4-2	TRBJ1-5	CASSQVAVPRPNQPQHF	TGTGCCAGCAGCCAAGTCGCAGTCCCACGGCCCAATCAGCCCCAGCATTTT
many	TRBD1	TRBV6-2/TRBV6-3	TRBJ2-3	CASSYSGTGRPGDTQYF	TGTGCCAGCAGTTACTCCGGGACAGGGAGACCTGGAGATACGCAGTATTTT
.	TRBD2	TRBV2	TRBJ2-7	CASSIERTSGSPNEQYF	TGTGCCAGCAGTATAGAGAGGACTAGCGGGAGCCCTAACGAGCAGTACTTC
many	TRBD1	TRBV3-1	TRBJ2-5	CASSQDGTGETQYF	TGTGCCAGCAGTCAAGATGGGACAGGGGAGACCCAGTACTTC
few	.	TRBV20-1	TRBJ1-5	CSARPPGDQPQHF	TGCAGTGCCCGGCCGCCGGGCGATCAGCCCCAGCATTTT
many	.	TRBV20-1	TRBJ1-1	CSARVDWDTEAFF	TGCAGTGCTAGAGTAGATTGGGACACTGAAGCTTTCTTT
.	.	TRBV6-1	TRBJ2-2	CASSGASGARELFF	TGTGCCAGCAGTGGGGCCTCGGGCGCAAGGGAGCTGTTTTTT
few	TRBD1	TRBV5-1	TRBJ1-2	CASSRTGEGNYGYTF	TGCGCCAGCAGCCGTACAGGGGAGGGGAACTATGGCTACACCTTC
.	.	TRBV20-1	TRBJ1-1	CSASPGAVNTEAFF	TGCAGTGCTAGCCCAGGGGCGGTCAACACTGAAGCTTTCTTT
.	.	TRBV28	TRBJ2-2	CASSPRLGTGELFF	TGTGCCAGCAGCCCCAGACTAGGCACCGGGGAGCTGTTTTTT
.	.	TRBV7-2	TRBJ2-1	CASSLAGGGRVYEQFF	TGTGCCAGCAGCTTAGCGGGGGGAGGTCGGGTATATGAGCAGTTCTTC
.	TRBD2	TRBV20-1	TRBJ2-3	CSARDRGRGTHTQYF	TGCAGTGCTAGAGATCGCGGGAGGGGCACACATACGCAGTATTTT
many	TRBD1	TRBV29-1	TRBJ2-2	CSVVPDRGLIGELFF	TGCAGCGTTGTCCCGGACAGGGGGCTTATCGGGGAGCTGTTTTTT
few	.	TRBV5-1	TRBJ2-1	CASSLGERYNEQFF	TGCGCCAGCAGCTTGGGGGAGAGATACAATGAGCAGTTCTTC
.	.	TRBV12-3/TRBV12-4	TRBJ1-2	CASSPARAGPSF	TGTGCCAGCAGTCCTGCCAGGGCAGGTCCCTCCTTC
.	.	TRBV5-5	TRBJ1-1	CASRNDQLNTEAFF	TGTGCCAGCAGAAACGATCAACTGAACACTGAAGCTTTCTTT
many	.	TRBV12-3/TRBV12-4	TRBJ2-1	CASSSMRTYNEQFF	TGTGCCAGCAGTTCGATGAGGACCTACAATGAGCAGTTCTTC
few	.	TRBV2	TRBJ2-7	CASGYYEQYF	TGTGCCAGCGGCTACTACGAGCAGTACTTC
.	TRBD1	TRBV5-1	TRBJ1-5	CASSLEGQPYSNQPQHF	TGCGCCAGCAGCTTGGAGGGACAGCCTTATAGCAATCAGCCCCAGCATTTT